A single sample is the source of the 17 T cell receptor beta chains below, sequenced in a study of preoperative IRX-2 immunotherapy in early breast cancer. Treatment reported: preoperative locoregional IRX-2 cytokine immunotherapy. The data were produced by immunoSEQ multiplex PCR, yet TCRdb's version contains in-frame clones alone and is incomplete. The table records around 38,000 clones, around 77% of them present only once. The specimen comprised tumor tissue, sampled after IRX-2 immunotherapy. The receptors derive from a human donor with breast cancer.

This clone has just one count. CDR3 nucleotides: TGTGCCATCAGCGAACTAGCGGGAGGAGAGCAGTTCTTC. Amino acids: CAISELAGGEQFF. The V call is TRBV6-8, the J call TRBJ2-1, with 12 bases lining up with TRBD2. The CDR3 length is 13 residues. The V and J ends lost 10 bases and 10 bases, in that order; junction bases with no gene match: 8. The germline V gene encodes CDR1 MNHGY and CDR2 SAAAGT.

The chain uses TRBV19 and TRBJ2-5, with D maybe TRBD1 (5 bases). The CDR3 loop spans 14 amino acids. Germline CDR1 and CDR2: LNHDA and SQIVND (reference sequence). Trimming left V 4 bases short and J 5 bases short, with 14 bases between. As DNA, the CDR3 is TGTGCCAGTAGTAATTCGATAAGGGGCGAGACCCAGTACTTC. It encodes CASSNSIRGETQYF. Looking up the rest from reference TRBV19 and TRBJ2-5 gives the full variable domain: DGGITQSPKYLFRKEGQNVTLSCEQNLNHDAMYWYRQDPGQGLRLIYYSQIVNDFQKGDIAEGYSVSREKKESFPLTVTSAQKNPTAFYLCASSNSIRGETQYFGPGTRLLVL.

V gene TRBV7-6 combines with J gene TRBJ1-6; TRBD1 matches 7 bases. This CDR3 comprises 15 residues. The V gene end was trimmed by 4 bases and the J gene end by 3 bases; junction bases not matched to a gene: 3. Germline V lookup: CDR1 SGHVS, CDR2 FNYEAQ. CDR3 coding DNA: TGTGCCAGCAGCTCGACAGGGCTCTATAATTCACCCCTCCACTTT. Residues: CASSSTGLYNSPLHF.

The CDR3 region is CASSQAQYNSPLHF. The CDR3 bases are TGCGCCAGCAGTCAGGCTCAGTATAATTCACCCCTCCACTTT. The chain links TRBV23-1 to TRBJ1-6, with D hard to call. TRBV23-1 is an ORF; its function is uncertain. CDR3 size: 14 residues. V was trimmed by 3 bases and J by 4 bases, leaving 7 bases between them.

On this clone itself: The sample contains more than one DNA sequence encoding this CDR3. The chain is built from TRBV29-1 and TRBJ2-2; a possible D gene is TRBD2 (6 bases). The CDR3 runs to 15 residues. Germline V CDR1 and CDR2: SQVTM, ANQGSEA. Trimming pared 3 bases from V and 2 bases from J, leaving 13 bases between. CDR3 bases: TGCAGCGTTGATCCCGGAGGGGCTAACACCGGGGAGCTGTTTTTT. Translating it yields CSVDPGGANTGELFF.

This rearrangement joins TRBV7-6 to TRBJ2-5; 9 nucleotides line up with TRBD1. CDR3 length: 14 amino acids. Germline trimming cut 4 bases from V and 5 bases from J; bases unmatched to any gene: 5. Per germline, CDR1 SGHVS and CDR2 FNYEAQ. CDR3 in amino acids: CASSWGTGRETQYF. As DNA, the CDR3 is TGTGCCAGCAGCTGGGGGACAGGGAGGGAGACCCAGTACTTC.

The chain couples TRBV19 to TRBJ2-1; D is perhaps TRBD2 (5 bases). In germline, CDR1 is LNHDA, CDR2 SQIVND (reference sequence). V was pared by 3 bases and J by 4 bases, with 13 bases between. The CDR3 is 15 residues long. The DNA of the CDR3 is TGTGCCAGTAGTATGCAGGACTTACCATACAATGAGCAGTTCTTC. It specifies CASSMQDLPYNEQFF.

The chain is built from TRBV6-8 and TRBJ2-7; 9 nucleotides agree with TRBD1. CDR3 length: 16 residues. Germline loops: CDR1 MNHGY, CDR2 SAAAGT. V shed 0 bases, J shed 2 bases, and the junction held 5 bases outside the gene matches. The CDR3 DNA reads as TGTGCCAGCAGTTACTCAGACACAGGGGGCCCCTACGAGCAGTACTTC. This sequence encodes CASSYSDTGGPYEQYF.

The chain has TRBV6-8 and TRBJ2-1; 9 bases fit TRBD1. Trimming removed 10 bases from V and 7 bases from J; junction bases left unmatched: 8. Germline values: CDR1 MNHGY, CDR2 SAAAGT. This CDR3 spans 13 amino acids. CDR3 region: CAIKQGAENEQFF. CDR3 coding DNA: TGTGCCATCAAACAGGGGGCGGAAAATGAGCAGTTCTTC.

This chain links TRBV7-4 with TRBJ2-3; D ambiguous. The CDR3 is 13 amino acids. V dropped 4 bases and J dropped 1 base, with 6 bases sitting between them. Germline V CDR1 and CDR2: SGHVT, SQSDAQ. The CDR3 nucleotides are TGTGCCAGCAGCTACCGACGCACAGATACGCAGTATTTT. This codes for CASSYRRTDTQYF.

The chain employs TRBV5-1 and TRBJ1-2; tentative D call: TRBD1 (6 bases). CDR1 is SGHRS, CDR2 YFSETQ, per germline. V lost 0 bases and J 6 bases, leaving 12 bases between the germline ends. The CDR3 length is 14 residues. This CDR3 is CASSLADSSHGYTF. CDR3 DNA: TGCGCCAGCAGCTTGGCGGACAGTAGCCATGGCTACACCTTC. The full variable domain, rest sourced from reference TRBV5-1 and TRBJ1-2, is KAGVTQTPRYLIKTRGQQVTLSCSPISGHRSVSWYQQTPGQGLQFLFEYFSETQRNKGNFPGRFSGRQFSNSRSEMNVSTLELGDSALYLCASSLADSSHGYTFGSGTRLTVV.

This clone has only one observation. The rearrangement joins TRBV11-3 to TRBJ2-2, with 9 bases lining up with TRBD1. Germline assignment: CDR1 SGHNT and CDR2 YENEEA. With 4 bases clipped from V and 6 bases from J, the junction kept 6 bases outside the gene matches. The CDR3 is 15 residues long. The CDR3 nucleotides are TGTGCCAGCAGCTCTCGGACAGGGGTAGCCGGGGAGCTGTTTTTT. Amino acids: CASSSRTGVAGELFF.

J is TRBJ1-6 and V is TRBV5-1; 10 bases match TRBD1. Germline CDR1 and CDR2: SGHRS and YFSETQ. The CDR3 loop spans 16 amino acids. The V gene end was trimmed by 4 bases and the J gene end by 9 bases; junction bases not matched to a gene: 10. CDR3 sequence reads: CASSHTSGQGTSPLHF. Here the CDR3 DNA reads TGCGCCAGCAGCCACACCTCGGGACAGGGGACTTCACCCCTCCACTTT.

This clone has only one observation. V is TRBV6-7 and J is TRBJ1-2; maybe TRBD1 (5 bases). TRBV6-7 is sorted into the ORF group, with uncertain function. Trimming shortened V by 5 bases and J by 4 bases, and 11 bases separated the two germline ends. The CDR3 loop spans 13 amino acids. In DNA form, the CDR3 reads TGTGCCAGCAGTGAAACCGGGGGCTATGGCTACACCTTC. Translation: CASSETGGYGYTF.

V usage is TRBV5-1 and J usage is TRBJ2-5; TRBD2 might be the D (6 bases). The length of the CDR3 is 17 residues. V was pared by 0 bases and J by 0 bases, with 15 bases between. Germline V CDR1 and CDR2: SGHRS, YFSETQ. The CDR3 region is CASSLEGGGTYQETQYF. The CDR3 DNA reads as TGCGCCAGCAGCTTGGAGGGCGGCGGGACGTACCAAGAGACCCAGTACTTC.

The DNA of the CDR3 is TGTGCCAGCAGTGACAAGGGTTATCCAGATACGCAGTATTTT. Amino acids: CASSDKGYPDTQYF. The rearrangement uses TRBV6-8 and TRBJ2-3; D not resolved. The CDR3 totals 14 residues. Germline V lookup: CDR1 MNHGY, CDR2 SAAAGT. Trimming left V 5 bases short and J 4 bases short, with 13 bases between.

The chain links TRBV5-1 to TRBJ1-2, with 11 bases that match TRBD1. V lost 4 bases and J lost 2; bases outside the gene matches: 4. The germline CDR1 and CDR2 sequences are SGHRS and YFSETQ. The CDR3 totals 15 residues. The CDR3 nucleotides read TGCGCCAGCAGCAGGGACAGGGGGTCGAACTATGGCTACACCTTC. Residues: CASSRDRGSNYGYTF.